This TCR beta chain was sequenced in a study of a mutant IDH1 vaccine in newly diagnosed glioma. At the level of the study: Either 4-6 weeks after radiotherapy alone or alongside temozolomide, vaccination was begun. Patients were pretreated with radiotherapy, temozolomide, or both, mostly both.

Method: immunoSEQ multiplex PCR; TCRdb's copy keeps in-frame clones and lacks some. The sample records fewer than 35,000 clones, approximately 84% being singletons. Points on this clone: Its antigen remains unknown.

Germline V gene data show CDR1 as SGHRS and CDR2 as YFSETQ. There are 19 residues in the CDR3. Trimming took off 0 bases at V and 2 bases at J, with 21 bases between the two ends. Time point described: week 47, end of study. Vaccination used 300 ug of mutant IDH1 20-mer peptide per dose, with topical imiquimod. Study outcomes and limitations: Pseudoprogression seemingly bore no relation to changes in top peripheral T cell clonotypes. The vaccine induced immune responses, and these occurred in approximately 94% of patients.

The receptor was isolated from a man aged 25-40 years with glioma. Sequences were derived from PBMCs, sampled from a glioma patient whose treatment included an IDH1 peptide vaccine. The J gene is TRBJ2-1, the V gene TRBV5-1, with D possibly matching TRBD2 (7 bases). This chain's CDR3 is CASSLVSRSAGAPYNEQFF. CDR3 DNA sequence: TGCGCCAGCAGCTTGGTTAGTCGATCGGCGGGGGCACCCTACAATGAGCAGTTCTTC.